These 19 T cell receptor beta chains were sequenced from one sample in a study of blood T cell repertoires in COVID-19 (dated by TCRdb to between 2020 and 2021). Library generation was performed with the immunoSEQ multiplex PCR assay. The immuneACCESS repertoire file appears here via TCRdb, limited to in-frame rearrangements. These files lack a portion of the clones; in checked studies, under half of the deficit traces to unresolved V genes, and the cause of the others is not known. The sample table shows roughly 150,000 clones, and 78% are seen once. The top ten hold less than 7.5% of the sample. Sequenced material: PBMCs or T cells enriched from blood (not recorded which). These receptor sequences come from a woman between 50 and 59 years old who had recovered from COVID-19.

With respect to this clone: Other DNA sequences in the same sample also yield this CDR3. This chain joins TRBV5-1 and TRBJ1-1, with D unclear. V was clipped by 2 bases and J by 4 bases, with 12 bases between them. Germline CDR1 is SGHRS and CDR2 is YFSETQ. This CDR3 region has 14 residues. The chain's CDR3 is CASSFGVEGTEAFF. For the CDR3, the DNA is TGCGCCAGCAGCTTCGGTGTAGAGGGCACTGAAGCTTTCTTT.

The CDR3: CASSHRGATPQHF. DNA for the CDR3: TGTGCCAGCAGTCACAGGGGCGCGACGCCCCAGCATTTT. The chain uses TRBV6-2 or TRBV6-3 and TRBJ1-5; 7 bases map to TRBD1. CDR3 length: 13 residues. V shed 5 bases, J shed 9 bases, and the junction held 7 bases outside the gene matches. Germline CDR1 MNHEY, CDR2 SVGEGT.

This clone was counted a few times. The chain carries TRBV5-5 and TRBJ1-3, with D unresolved. The ends were cut back, 2 bases at V and 4 bases at J, with 13 bases in the middle. This CDR3 spans 15 amino acids. Germline CDR1 reads SGHKS; CDR2 reads YYEKEE (reference sequence). The CDR3 reads CASSFAGGSGNTIYF. CDR3 bases: TGTGCCAGCAGCTTCGCAGGAGGGTCCGGAAACACCATATATTTT.

This rearrangement joins TRBV7-3 to TRBJ1-5; 8 bases map to TRBD1. V lost 7 bases, J lost 5 bases, and 10 bases stayed unmatched. The CDR3 is 15 amino acids. Per the germline V gene, CDR1 is SGHTA and CDR2 is FQGTGA. The CDR3 sequence: CASNTLTGEDQPQHF. As DNA, the CDR3 is TGTGCCAGCAACACACTGACAGGGGAAGATCAGCCCCAGCATTTT.

The chain uses TRBV7-6 and TRBJ1-6, with 8 bases lining up with TRBD1. J gave up 10 bases and V 2 bases, and 10 bases lay outside the gene matches. This CDR3 is built from 16 residues. Looked up from germline, CDR1 is SGHVS and CDR2 is FNYEAQ. CDR3 residues: CASSLNTRGLESPLHF. The CDR3 DNA is TGTGCCAGCAGCTTAAATACCAGGGGGCTAGAGTCACCCCTCCACTTT.

This sequence joins TRBV6-5 and TRBJ2-5, with D perhaps TRBD2 (6 bases). CDR3 size: 14 residues. Trimming took off 8 bases at V and 4 bases at J, with 17 bases between the two ends. The V gene's germline CDR1 is MNHEY and CDR2 SVGAGI. Here the CDR3 reads CASAQNPGGETQYF. CDR3 sequence (DNA): TGTGCCAGCGCCCAAAACCCCGGGGGAGAGACCCAGTACTTC.

DNA for the CDR3: TGTGCCAGCAGCCCGGGACAGGGGGGGAGAACCCAGTACTTC. Residues: CASSPGQGGRTQYF. V and J are TRBV7-2 and TRBJ2-5, with TRBD1 identical over 11 bases. With 5 bases clipped from V and 8 bases from J, the junction kept 7 bases outside the gene matches. This CDR3 comprises 14 residues. Germline V gives CDR1 SGHTA, CDR2 FQGNSA.

The gene calls are TRBV7-2 and TRBJ2-3, with D perhaps matching TRBD2 (6 bases). CDR3 length: 18 residues. The germline V and J ends were trimmed by 0 bases and 5 bases, with 21 bases remaining between them. Per the germline V gene, CDR1 is SGHTA and CDR2 is FQGNSA. For the CDR3, the DNA is TGTGCCAGCAGCTTAGCTGGTGTCCGGCGGGGTCGGGGAGATACGCAGTATTTT. Residues: CASSLAGVRRGRGDTQYF.

CDR3 DNA: TGTGCCAGCAGCTTGGTTACGTCCGATGGCGGCTACACCTTC. Translated, it gives CASSLVTSDGGYTF. The chain uses TRBV5-4 and TRBJ1-2; D unclear. Trimming shortened V by 0 bases and J by 8 bases, and 14 bases separated the two germline ends. The CDR3 spans 14 residues. Germline V gives CDR1 SGHNT, CDR2 YYREEE (reference sequence).

The chain employs TRBV7-2 and TRBJ1-5; perhaps TRBD1 as D (6 bases). This CDR3 is built from 14 residues. V was trimmed by 1 base and J by 5 bases, leaving 9 bases between them. Germline V lookup: CDR1 SGHTA, CDR2 FQGNSA. The CDR3 sequence is CASSLDRVYQPQHF. DNA of the CDR3: TGTGCCAGCAGCTTAGACAGGGTGTATCAGCCCCAGCATTTT.

The chain has TRBV6-1 and TRBJ2-2; 10 nucleotides line up with TRBD1. J gave up 5 bases and V 4 bases, and 7 bases lay outside the gene matches. The germline V gene has CDR1 MNHNS and CDR2 SASEGT. This CDR3 comprises 16 residues. The CDR3, as DNA: TGTGCCAGCAGTGCTGACAGGGGGCTCGGGACCGGGGAGCTGTTTTTT. This codes for CASSADRGLGTGELFF.

This clone was observed a few times. The CDR3 region has the DNA TGTGCCAGCAGTGATCTTCGGGAAATGAACACTGAAGCTTTCTTT. Its translation is CASSDLREMNTEAFF. The chain combines TRBV6-1 with TRBJ1-1; D gene uncertain. The CDR3 loop spans 15 amino acids. Germline assignment: CDR1 MNHNS and CDR2 SASEGT. The germline V and J ends were trimmed by 3 bases and 0 bases, with 11 bases remaining between them.

Only one count was recorded for this clone. The rearrangement joins TRBV12-5 to TRBJ1-2; TRBD1 matches at 10 bases. The CDR3 runs to 17 residues. The V segment lost 2 bases and the J segment 4 bases; nucleotides outside the gene matches: 10. Germline V CDR1 and CDR2: LGHNT, FRNRAP. Written as DNA, the CDR3 is TGTGCTAGTGGTTTGTCAAGGACAGGGGGTGCCCTCTATGGCTACACCTTC. Its protein is CASGLSRTGGALYGYTF. The whole variable domain, filled in from reference TRBV12-5 and TRBJ1-2, reads DARVTQTPRHKVTEMGQEVTMRCQPILGHNTVFWYRQTMMQGLELLAYFRNRAPLDDSGMPKDRFSAEMPDATLATLKIQPSEPRDSAVYFCASGLSRTGGALYGYTFGSGTRLTVV.

This clone was seen only a few times. The chain uses TRBV7-2 and TRBJ2-6; possible D gene TRBD2, 7 bases. The V end lost 4 bases, the J end lost 4 bases, and 17 bases lay between the germline ends. The CDR3 length is 17 residues. Germline values: CDR1 SGHTA, CDR2 FQGNSA. The CDR3 region is CASSSEAGAAGANVLTF. The CDR3, as DNA: TGTGCCAGCAGCTCCGAGGCGGGGGCGGCAGGGGCCAACGTCCTGACTTTC.

The V call is TRBV19, the J call TRBJ1-1, with TRBD1 identical over 7 bases. J gave up 0 bases and V 2 bases, and 6 bases lay outside the gene matches. The CDR3 contains 16 residues. Germline CDR1 reads LNHDA; CDR2 reads SQIVND (reference sequence). DNA for the CDR3: TGTGCCAGTAGTATATCCACAGGGGATCTGAACACTGAAGCTTTCTTT. Protein product: CASSISTGDLNTEAFF.

In its sample, this clone was seen a few times. This chain links TRBV5-1 with TRBJ2-3; unclear D gene. Trimming took off 4 bases at V and 1 base at J, with 13 bases between the two ends. The CDR3 extends over 15 amino acids. The germline V gene has CDR1 SGHRS and CDR2 YFSETQ. CDR3 sequence (DNA): TGCGCCAGCAGCGCAGGCCCCACGGGCACAGATACGCAGTATTTT. Translation: CASSAGPTGTDTQYF.

The rearrangement uses TRBV18 and TRBJ1-2; 7 nucleotides agree with TRBD1. There are 14 residues in the CDR3. The germline V gene has CDR1 KGHSH and CDR2 LQKENI. V lost 2 bases and J lost 6; bases outside the gene matches: 6. CDR3 bases: TGTGCCAGCTCACCATCGCAGGGGGGAGATGGCTACACCTTC. This sequence encodes CASSPSQGGDGYTF.

The chain carries TRBV7-2 and TRBJ2-3; 16 nucleotides match TRBD2. The junction had 6 bases not matched to a gene; V was cut back by 4 bases and J by 5 bases. The CDR3 runs to 17 residues. Per the germline V gene, CDR1 is SGHTA and CDR2 is FQGNSA. The DNA of the CDR3 is TGTGCCAGCAGCTCGATGGGACTAGCGGGGGGGAGAGATACGCAGTATTTT. It is translated as CASSSMGLAGGRDTQYF. The entire variable domain, with the rest obtained from reference TRBV7-2 and TRBJ2-3, is as follows: GAGVSQSPSNKVTEKGKDVELRCDPISGHTALYWYRQSLGQGLEFLIYFQGNSAPDKSGLPSDRFSAERTGGSVSTLTIQRTQQEDSAVYLCASSSMGLAGGRDTQYFGPGTRLTVL.

This clone has more than one count but fewer than ten. The chain employs TRBV19 and TRBJ1-5; perhaps TRBD1 as D (6 bases). Between the trimmed V and J ends, which lost 5 bases and 4 bases, there was a span of 24 bases. This CDR3 is built from 18 residues. Germline values: CDR1 LNHDA, CDR2 SQIVND (reference sequence). CDR3 bases: TGTGCCAGTAGTTCCGGGGCCCGAACAGGGTACCTTAATCAGCCCCAGCATTTT. Its protein product is CASSSGARTGYLNQPQHF.